What follows are 6 T cell receptor beta chains derived from one specimen sequenced in a study of T cell clonotyping in hematopoietic cell transplantation. Described time point: recipient sample about 28 days before transplant, after cytoreduction. The table came from immunoSEQ multiplex PCR; TCRdb's copy has only in-frame clones and leaves some out. The table records tens of thousands of clones, about 96% of them present only once. The sequencing here drew on peripheral blood mononuclear cells, taken before stem cell transplant. These receptors all come from a woman aged 45-65 years with acute myeloid leukemia. Some clones in this sample may be carry-over from other donors' samples.

This chain uses TRBV6-1 with TRBJ1-4; 11 nucleotides match TRBD1. The CDR3 totals 16 residues. The V and J ends lost 2 bases and 8 bases, in that order; junction bases with no gene match: 7. CDR1 is MNHNS, CDR2 SASEGT, per germline. The CDR3 loop reads CASSEPGQGAREKLFF. In nucleotides, the CDR3 is TGTGCCAGCAGTGAACCTGGACAGGGGGCGCGAGAAAAACTGTTTTTT.

V gene TRBV29-1 combines with J gene TRBJ2-2; D might be TRBD2 (6 bases). Per the germline V gene, CDR1 is SQVTM and CDR2 is ANQGSEA. This CDR3 spans 14 amino acids. V was trimmed by 5 bases and J by 4 bases, leaving 14 bases between them. CDR3 sequence (DNA): TGCAGCGTTACGGGGGTCCTTGGCACCGGGGAGCTGTTTTTT. This codes for CSVTGVLGTGELFF.

The V gene is TRBV7-9, the J gene TRBJ1-1; 8 nucleotides line up with TRBD1. The V and J ends lost 3 bases and 2 bases, in that order; junction bases with no gene match: 2. There are 14 residues in the CDR3. Germline CDR1 and CDR2: SEHNR and FQNEAQ (reference sequence). CDR3 residues: CASSFDRGNTEAFF. The CDR3 region has the DNA TGTGCCAGCAGCTTTGACAGGGGCAACACTGAAGCTTTCTTT.

This chain connects TRBV5-1 to TRBJ2-2; the D is unclear. Germline-derived CDR1 and CDR2 are SGHRS and YFSETQ. Trimming removed 0 bases at V and 6 bases at J, with 6 bases between. The length of the CDR3 is 13 residues. Written as DNA, the CDR3 is TGCGCCAGCAGCTTGGGTCTGGCCGGGGAGCTGTTTTTT. Translation: CASSLGLAGELFF.

The chain couples TRBV10-2 to TRBJ2-2; D remains ambiguous. This CDR3 is 14 amino acids long. Between the trimmed V and J ends, which lost 6 bases and 0 bases, there was a span of 8 bases. Germline V gene lookup returns CDR1 WSHSY and CDR2 SAAADI. The CDR3 DNA reads TGCGCCAGCAGGGTGCAGACGAACACCGGGGAGCTGTTTTTT. Translating it yields CASRVQTNTGELFF.

The chain recombines TRBV25-1 with TRBJ1-1, with D perhaps TRBD1 (5 bases). The CDR3 is 15 residues long. V lost 4 bases, J lost 10 bases, and 22 bases lay in between. CDR1 is MGHDK and CDR2 is SYGVNS in the germline V gene. Here the CDR3 reads CASSAIRAGLYGAFF. CDR3 DNA sequence: TGTGCCAGCAGTGCCATCAGGGCAGGTCTTTACGGAGCTTTCTTT.